Presented here are 20 T cell receptor beta chains from one specimen sequenced in a study of radiation and T cells in renal cell carcinoma. Generated by immunoSEQ multiplex PCR, the TCRdb table keeps only in-frame clones and is missing some. The data contain about 130,000 clones, 88% of them singletons. Time point noted: blood 2 weeks post-SBRT. Indicated treatment: 15 Gy SBRT to primary tumor, nephrectomy 4 weeks later. The sample in question was blood, obtained from a patient whose treatment included radiotherapy and nephrectomy. These TCRs come from a woman in her 70s with renal cell carcinoma.

The rearrangement joins TRBV19 to TRBJ1-4, with 8 bases identical to TRBD1. CDR1 and CDR2 from the germline V gene are LNHDA and SQIVND (reference sequence). This CDR3 is built from 13 residues. With V trimmed by 6 bases and J by 7 bases, 4 bases remained unmatched. The CDR3 loop reads CASSPGTGEKLFF. In DNA, the CDR3 is TGTGCCAGTAGCCCCGGGACAGGTGAAAAACTGTTTTTT.

The chain is built from TRBV5-6 and TRBJ2-2; 8 nucleotides align to TRBD2. CDR1 and CDR2 from the germline V gene are SGHDT and YYEEEE. CDR3 size: 15 residues. The V and J ends lost 1 base and 4 bases, in that order; junction bases with no gene match: 3. CDR3 DNA: TGTGCCAGCAGCTTGCGCGGGGGGCTCACCGGGGAGCTGTTTTTT. This translates into CASSLRGGLTGELFF.

CDR3 residues: CASSLGTSGVSSYNEQFF. The CDR3 DNA is TGTGCCAGCAGCTTGGGGACTAGCGGGGTGAGCTCCTACAATGAGCAGTTCTTC. The chain carries TRBV5-4 and TRBJ2-1; 12 nucleotides agree with TRBD2. Per germline, CDR1 SGHNT and CDR2 YYREEE (reference sequence). V shed 0 bases and J 0 bases; nucleotides not matched to a gene: 4. CDR3 length: 18 residues.

The chain has TRBV27 and TRBJ2-7; possible D gene TRBD1, 6 bases. Trimming removed 3 bases at V and 4 bases at J, with 13 bases between. The CDR3 contains 14 residues. Germline V gives CDR1 MNHEY, CDR2 SMNVEV (reference sequence). CDR3 DNA: TGTGCCAGCAGTTTGTCGCAGGGGCGATACGAGCAGTACTTC. Residues: CASSLSQGRYEQYF.

This chain joins TRBV11-2 and TRBJ2-3, with a tentative D call TRBD1 (5 bases). CDR1 and CDR2 (germline): SGHAT, FQNNGV. This CDR3 has 14 residues. Trimming took off 0 bases at V and 6 bases at J, with 10 bases between the two ends. DNA for the CDR3: TGTGCCAGCAGCTTAGATGGCAGGGATGATACGCAGTATTTT. Protein product: CASSLDGRDDTQYF. Drawing the rest from reference TRBV11-2 and TRBJ2-3, the complete variable domain is EAGVAQSPRYKIIEKRQSVAFWCNPISGHATLYWYQQILGQGPKLLIQFQNNGVVDDSQLPKDRFSAERLKGVDSTLKIQPAKLEDSAVYLCASSLDGRDDTQYFGPGTRLTVL.

The rearrangement uses TRBV2 and TRBJ1-1; D not resolved. This CDR3 contains 12 residues. CDR1 SNHLY and CDR2 FYNNEI come from the germline V gene. V shed 11 bases and J shed 7 bases, with 17 bases lying between them. CDR3 in amino acids: CASMTNQGEAFF. The CDR3 DNA sequence: TGTGCCTCCATGACGAATCAAGGTGAAGCTTTCTTT.

V is TRBV6-5 and J is TRBJ1-1; 8 nucleotides agree with TRBD1. The CDR3 spans 15 residues. Germline CDR1 and CDR2: MNHEY and SVGAGI. With V trimmed by 0 bases and J by 4 bases, 4 bases remained unmatched. The CDR3 sequence is CASSYSQGASTEAFF. The DNA of the CDR3 is TGTGCCAGCAGTTACTCCCAGGGGGCTAGCACTGAAGCTTTCTTT.

There are a few counts of this clone. This chain joins TRBV5-6 and TRBJ1-1; 9 bases are shared with TRBD1. V was pared by 4 bases and J by 3 bases, with 7 bases of the junction left unmatched. The CDR3 consists of 15 residues. Germline V gene data show CDR1 as SGHDT and CDR2 as YYEEEE. CDR3 protein: CASSASRDRDTEAFF. Here the CDR3 DNA reads TGTGCCAGCAGCGCGTCCCGGGACAGGGACACTGAAGCTTTCTTT. Variable domain in full (rest from reference TRBV5-6 and TRBJ1-1): DAGVTQSPTHLIKTRGQQVTLRCSPKSGHDTVSWYQQALGQGPQFIFQYYEEEERQRGNFPDRFSGHQFPNYSSELNVNALLLGDSALYLCASSASRDRDTEAFFGQGTRLTVV.

This chain links TRBV7-2 with TRBJ1-3; 7 bases align to TRBD1. Trimming at V came to 4 bases and at J to 0 bases, leaving 6 bases not matched to a gene. Per germline, CDR1 SGHTA and CDR2 FQGNSA. The CDR3 runs to 16 residues. The CDR3 reads CASSSQGPFSGNTIYF. DNA for the CDR3: TGTGCCAGCAGCTCACAGGGGCCCTTCTCTGGAAACACCATATATTTT.

The chain combines TRBV12-5 with TRBJ2-1; D is uncertain. The germline V gene encodes CDR1 LGHNT and CDR2 FRNRAP. Trimming left V 6 bases short and J 3 bases short, with 6 bases between. This CDR3 has 12 residues. CDR3 protein: CASGRVYNEQFF. CDR3 sequence (DNA): TGTGCTAGTGGAAGGGTCTACAATGAGCAGTTCTTC.

The chain carries TRBV13 and TRBJ2-7; TRBD2 matches 7 bases. CDR1 is PRHDT and CDR2 is FYEKMQ in the germline V gene (reference sequence). The CDR3 length is 15 residues. The junction had 9 bases not matched to a gene; V was cut back by 4 bases and J by 3 bases. The chain's CDR3 is CASSSLNQRGYEQYF. The CDR3, as DNA: TGTGCCAGCAGCTCCTTAAACCAGCGGGGCTACGAGCAGTACTTC.

The chain has TRBV7-2 and TRBJ2-5; D gene unclear. The germline V gene encodes CDR1 SGHTA and CDR2 FQGNSA. Trimming removed 4 bases at V and 5 bases at J, with 14 bases between. This CDR3 has 14 amino acids. The CDR3 loop is CASSSRIRQETQYF. DNA for the CDR3: TGTGCCAGCAGCTCAAGGATCAGGCAGGAGACCCAGTACTTC.

The sample holds one count of this clone. The DNA of the CDR3 is TGTGCCAGCGCGGACAGGGGCGAGCAGTACTTC. Its translation is CASADRGEQYF. This sequence joins TRBV27 and TRBJ2-7; 9 nucleotides match TRBD1. V lost 8 bases and J lost 6; bases outside the gene matches: 2. Germline V CDR1 and CDR2: MNHEY, SMNVEV (reference sequence). The CDR3 covers 11 residues.

The J gene is TRBJ2-7, the V gene TRBV19; 8 bases are a match to TRBD1. Looked up from germline, CDR1 is LNHDA and CDR2 is SQIVND (reference sequence). Unmatched junction bases numbered 7, after V lost 1 base and J lost 2 bases. The CDR3 has 16 residues. The CDR3: CASSIAPTGVTYEQYF. CDR3 nucleotides: TGTGCCAGTAGTATAGCCCCGACAGGGGTGACCTACGAGCAGTACTTC.

This clone has just one count. The chain employs TRBV4-2 and TRBJ2-3, with 8 bases fitting TRBD2. Germline-derived CDR1 and CDR2 are LGHNA and YNFKEQ. J was trimmed by 0 bases and V by 4 bases; bases with no gene match: 9. The CDR3 totals 17 residues. In nucleotides, the CDR3 is TGTGCCAGCAGCCCCCGGGGGGGCGGGCCTAGCACAGATACGCAGTATTTT. It translates to CASSPRGGGPSTDTQYF.

The rearrangement uses TRBV28 and TRBJ2-3; unclear D gene. Germline loops: CDR1 MDHEN, CDR2 SYDVKM. The CDR3 covers 13 residues. Trimming removed 8 bases from V and 1 base from J, with 10 bases in between. CDR3 region: CASGVGRTDTQYF. CDR3 sequence (DNA): TGTGCCAGCGGCGTAGGACGCACAGATACGCAGTATTTT.

This clone was detected once. The chain carries TRBV6-5 and TRBJ1-2; D is perhaps TRBD1 (6 bases). The CDR3 has 15 residues. Germline V CDR1 and CDR2: MNHEY, SVGAGI. The V gene lost 0 bases and the J gene lost 5 bases, with 13 bases spanning the gap. CDR3 region: CASSYSFSGVYGYTF. CDR3 DNA: TGTGCCAGCAGTTACTCATTTTCAGGGGTTTATGGCTACACCTTC.

The chain combines TRBV28 with TRBJ2-7; D is uncertain. The CDR3 runs to 12 residues. The germline V gene encodes CDR1 MDHEN and CDR2 SYDVKM. V was clipped by 5 bases and J by 6 bases, with 11 bases between them. Here the CDR3 DNA reads TGTGCCAGCAGTATTAGGAGTTCCGAGCAGTACTTC. Translation gives CASSIRSSEQYF.

The genes are TRBV19 and TRBJ2-7; TRBD1 aligns across 9 bases. This CDR3 contains 18 residues. V lost 9 bases, J lost 6 bases, and 24 bases stayed unmatched. CDR1 is LNHDA, CDR2 SQIVND, per germline (reference sequence). CDR3 sequence reads: CASGGQGGPNPTRSEQYF. The CDR3 DNA reads TGTGCCAGCGGGGGACAGGGAGGCCCAAACCCCACCAGGAGCGAGCAGTACTTC.

There are a few counts of this clone. V gene TRBV9 combines with J gene TRBJ1-6; D is undetermined. The germline gives CDR1 SGDLS, CDR2 YYNGEE. V lost 0 bases to trimming and J lost 9 bases, with 7 bases between them. The CDR3 spans 13 residues. CDR3: CASSVGVGSPLHF. In DNA, the CDR3 is TGTGCCAGCAGCGTAGGGGTCGGTTCACCCCTCCACTTT.